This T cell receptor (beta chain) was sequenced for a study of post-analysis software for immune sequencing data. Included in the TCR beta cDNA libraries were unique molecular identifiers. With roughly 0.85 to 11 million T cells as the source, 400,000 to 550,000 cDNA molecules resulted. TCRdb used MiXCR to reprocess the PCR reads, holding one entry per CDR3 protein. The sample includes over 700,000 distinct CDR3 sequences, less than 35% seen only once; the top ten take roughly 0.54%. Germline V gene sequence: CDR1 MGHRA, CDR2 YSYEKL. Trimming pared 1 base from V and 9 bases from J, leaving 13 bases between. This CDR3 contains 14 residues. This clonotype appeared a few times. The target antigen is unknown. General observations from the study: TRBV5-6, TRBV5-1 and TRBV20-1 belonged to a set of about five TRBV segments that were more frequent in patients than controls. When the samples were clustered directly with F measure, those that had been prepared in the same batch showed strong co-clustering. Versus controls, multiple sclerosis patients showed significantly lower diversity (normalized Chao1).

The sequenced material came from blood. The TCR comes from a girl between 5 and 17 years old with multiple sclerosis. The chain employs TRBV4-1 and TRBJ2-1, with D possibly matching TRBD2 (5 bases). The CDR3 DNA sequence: TGCGCCAGCAGCCAAGTATTAGCGCCAACTGAGCAGTTCTTC. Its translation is CASSQVLAPTEQFF.